Sequencing of this TCR beta chain was carried out in a study of T cell repertoires in cytomegalovirus infection. For the study at large: Selected CMV epitopes included recently identified HLA-C-restricted ones as well as well-studied HLA-B-restricted ones. From public TCR beta signatures came an indication of both CMV infection and matching HLA type. General observations from the study: Dominating the ex vivo response were HLA-C-restricted CMV-specific TCR beta clonotypes.

CDR3 length equals 15 residues. The V gene lost 8 bases and the J gene lost 0 bases, with 15 bases spanning the gap. Germline CDR1 and CDR2: LGHNT and FRNRAP. TCRdb itself ran the reads through MiXCR, one entry per CDR3 protein. The table includes about a million distinct CDR3 sequences, 25% to 40% detected once. This clonotype was picked up a small number of times. Its specificity is unknown. This receptor was identified in a human donor in good health (CMV status not recorded). Some clones in this sample may be carry-over from other donors' samples. The sample consisted of cultured CD8+ T cells from PBMCs, taken from culture after CMV antigen stimulation. The chain combines TRBV12-5 with TRBJ2-3; D is possibly TRBD1 (5 bases). The DNA for the CDR3 is TGTGCTAGTTCGTGGGGCCGGTCTAGCACAGATACGCAGTATTTT. Its protein is CASSWGRSSTDTQYF.